A selection of T cell receptor beta chains follows, all from one sample in a study of fetal regulatory T cell absence and autoimmunity. Repertoires were generated with immunoSEQ multiplex PCR, while TCRdb's copy carries only in-frame clones and drops some. This table has 85,000 to 100,000 clones, roughly 78% appearing once. The sequenced sample consisted of pancreas tissue. All receptors derive from a male donor with IPEX syndrome. Both conserved end residues are part of each CDR3. D genes are given only for firm matches. The size field is filled for only some rows; it gives once, few, many or a size class.

d_gene	v_gene	abundance	j_gene	CDR3aa	CDR3nt
-	TRBV7-2	-	TRBJ1-1	CASSLRLGNTEAFF	TGTGCCAGCAGCTTAAGGCTGGGGAACACTGAAGCTTTCTTT
TRBD2	TRBV4-1	-	TRBJ2-3	CASSQDPGLGADTQYF	TGCGCCAGCAGCCAAGATCCGGGACTAGGTGCAGATACGCAGTATTTT
TRBD2	TRBV5-6	-	TRBJ2-5	CASSTPTSGRRETQYF	TGTGCCAGCAGCACCCCGACTAGCGGGAGAAGGGAGACCCAGTACTTC
-	TRBV19	-	TRBJ2-5	CASSIGGGLQETQYF	TGTGCCAGTAGTATAGGGGGGGGCCTTCAAGAGACCCAGTACTTC
-	TRBV11-2	-	TRBJ1-3	CASSLGRDTIYF	TGTGCCAGCAGCTTAGGAAGGGACACCATATATTTT
TRBD2	TRBV27	-	TRBJ2-1	CASSLLRTSGGPNEQFF	TGTGCCAGCAGTTTACTCCGGACTAGCGGGGGGCCCAATGAGCAGTTCTTC
-	TRBV10-3	-	TRBJ2-1	CAISESSDSYNEQFF	TGTGCCATCAGTGAGTCGTCGGACTCCTACAATGAGCAGTTCTTC
-	TRBV11-2	-	TRBJ1-2	CASSPDRLNYGYTF	TGTGCCAGCAGCCCCGACAGACTTAACTATGGCTACACCTTC
-	TRBV11-2	-	TRBJ2-7	CASSLAYYEQYF	TGTGCCAGCAGCTTAGCCTACTACGAGCAGTACTTC
-	TRBV6-5	few	TRBJ2-7	CASSYSRGRYEQYF	TGTGCCAGCAGTTACTCCCGGGGTCGCTACGAGCAGTACTTC